The following is a TCR beta chain sequence with its context. The sample comes from a study of blood T cell repertoires in COVID-19. Overall study: COVID-19 samples collected from the United States, Italy and Spain covered acute and convalescent phases.

Under the authors' procedure: Quantification of nucleated cells was approximated via reference gene primer amplification. The data were produced by immunoSEQ multiplex PCR, yet TCRdb's version contains in-frame clones alone and is incomplete. The D gene and trimming were derived from the DNA, and the V and J assignments and clone size from that table. The top ten clones hold 2.2% of a sample with around 260,000 clones, about nine tenths of them seen once. Patients of the Seattle cohort, enrolled during active infection, were followed longitudinally. The TCR sequence derives from a woman aged 25 to 39 with COVID-19, enrolled during active disease. Sample: peripheral blood.

The CDR3 sequence: CASNKQGSYNEQFF. Here the CDR3 DNA reads TGTGCCAGTAATAAACAGGGGTCGTACAATGAGCAGTTCTTC. This sequence joins TRBV19 and TRBJ2-1; 7 nucleotides line up with TRBD1. V was pared by 7 bases and J by 4 bases, with 7 bases of the junction left unmatched. Germline V CDR1 and CDR2: LNHDA, SQIVND (reference sequence). CDR3 length: 14 residues.